This T cell receptor beta chain was observed in a study of blood T cell repertoires in COVID-19. Study-wide context: From T cells, B-cell-depleted T cells, or PBMCs came the material, which was cDNA or gDNA.

There are 13 residues in the CDR3. The germline V gene has CDR1 LGHDT and CDR2 YNNKEL (reference sequence). V was pared by 5 bases and J by 9 bases, with 5 bases of the junction left unmatched. Using immunoSEQ multiplex PCR, the repertoire was profiled, and TCRdb retains in-frame clones only, with some absent. The profile shows 380,000 or so clones, 80% to 90% of them singletons. This sequence joins TRBV3-1 (or the pseudogene TRBV3-2) and TRBJ2-1, with TRBD1 matching over 9 bases. Sequenced sample: PBMCs or T cells enriched from blood (not recorded which). The TCR comes from a young man who had recovered from COVID-19. The CDR3 is CASSKTGGGEQFF. The CDR3 coding sequence is TGTGCCAGCAGCAAAACAGGGGGCGGTGAGCAGTTCTTC.